What follows is one T cell receptor beta chain and its context. Its antigen is unidentified. The data belong to a study of cytomegalovirus exposure and HLA in healthy donors. The CDR3 consists of 13 residues. Germline V gene sequence: CDR1 SGHDN, CDR2 FVKESK. The V and J ends lost 4 bases and 7 bases respectively, with 14 bases between them. 60 Vbeta and 13 Jbeta primers were used in PCR. Assay used: immunoSEQ multiplex PCR; TCRdb lists only in-frame clones, some missing. This repertoire includes 55,000 to 85,000 clones. Study-wide results and caveats: Roughly uniform sequencing depth across donors was assumed, possibly incorrectly.

The chain employs TRBV14 and TRBJ2-7; maybe TRBD1 (6 bases). The source is a woman between 25 and 40 years old in good health and CMV-seronegative. The sequencing input was PBMCs. CDR3 coding DNA: TGTGCCAGCAGCCCGGACCCTAGGGGGGAGCAGTACTTC. Protein product: CASSPDPRGEQYF.